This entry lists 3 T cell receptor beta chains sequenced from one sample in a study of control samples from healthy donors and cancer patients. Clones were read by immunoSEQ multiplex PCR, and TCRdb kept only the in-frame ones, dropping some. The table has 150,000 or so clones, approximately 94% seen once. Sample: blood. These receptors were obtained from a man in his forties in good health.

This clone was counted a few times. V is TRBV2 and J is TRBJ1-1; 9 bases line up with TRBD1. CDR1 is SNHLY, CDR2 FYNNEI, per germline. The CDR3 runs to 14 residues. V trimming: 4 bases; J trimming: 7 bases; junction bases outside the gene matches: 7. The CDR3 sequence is CASSAQGAGGEAFF. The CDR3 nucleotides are TGTGCCAGCAGTGCACAGGGGGCGGGAGGTGAAGCTTTCTTT.

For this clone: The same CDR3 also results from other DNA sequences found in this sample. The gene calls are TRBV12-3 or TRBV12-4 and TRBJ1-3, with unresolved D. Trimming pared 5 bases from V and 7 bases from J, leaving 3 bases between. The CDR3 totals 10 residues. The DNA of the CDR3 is TGTGCCAGCAGTCGTAACACCATATATTTT. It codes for CASSRNTIYF.

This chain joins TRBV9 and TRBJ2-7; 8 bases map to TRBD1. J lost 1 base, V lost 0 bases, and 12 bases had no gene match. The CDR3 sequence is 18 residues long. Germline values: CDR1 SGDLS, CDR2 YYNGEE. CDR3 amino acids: CASSVGAGGTPGSYEQYF. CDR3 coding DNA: TGTGCCAGCAGCGTAGGGGCAGGGGGCACCCCAGGATCCTACGAGCAGTACTTC.